The sequence of this T cell receptor beta chain was determined in a study of T cells expressing NK-cell markers (dated by TCRdb to the early 2020s). Concerning the study at large: TCR beta-chain repertoires were profiled in sorted CD3+CD56+NKG2C+, CD3+CD56+NKG2C- and CD3+CD56-NKG2C+ T-cell subsets from several donors. Of the eight sequenced donors, seven were found to be HCMV-seropositive and one was found to be HCMV-seronegative. Randomly selected healthy volunteers, three men and five women, were used as the eight sequenced donors. The libraries were sequenced on Illumina HiSeq 2000/2500, MiSeq or NextSeq, producing 2 x 150 bp reads. On the study overall, not on this receptor specifically: It remained unclear whether the expanded NKG2C-expressing T cell clones were specific for HCMV antigens. Those dominant clonotypes were again the most abundant among CD3+CD56-NKG2C+ cells in a few donors, at about 28.3-65%. For roughly six donors, the dominant CD3+CD56+NKG2C+ clonotypes were among the top 10 CD8+ clonotypes and accounted for about 1.0-7.5% of CD8+ T cells.

The instrument was an Illumina HiSeq 2000. 5'RACE template switching, by which a universal primer site and unique molecular identifiers were added, was used to make TCR beta cDNA libraries. Synthesis of cDNA was primed from the TCR beta constant segment and was followed by two consecutive PCR amplification steps. The original methods were these. MIGEC handled demultiplexing of the reads and grouping by UMI, while MiTCR was used to assemble and quantify clonotypes. To remove erroneous sequences, TCR cDNA sequences were retained only when supported by two or more reads. The tcR package was used for downstream repertoire analysis, and clonotypes were matched between fractions using CDR3 nucleotide sequence together with V segment. Antigen specificity was annotated against VDJdb with VDJmatch, allowing one amino acid substitution in CDR3. Through TCRdb reprocessing, the reads give one entry per CDR3 protein sequence; DNA is omitted. TCRdb, not the authors, supplied the V and J calls. The sample's own table lists about 450,000 distinct CDR3 sequences. More than 7% of the sample rests with the top ten.

As for this clonotype: Its antigen target is currently unknown.

HCMV-specific IgG was detected in serum with a commercial ELISA kit to determine HCMV serostatus. Peripheral blood mononuclear cells were isolated from blood by Ficoll density gradient centrifugation. Per the germline V gene (reference sequence), DFQATT is the CDR1 and SNEGSKA is the CDR2. The CDR3, from cysteine to phenylalanine, totals 14 residues. There is no recorded DNA. The chain is assembled from TRBV20-1 and TRBJ1-5; TCRdb's D call, TRBD1, is unchecked because there is no DNA. The TCR sequence derives from a woman aged 18 to 75 in good health. The sample was blood T cells: a sorted CD56 or NKG2C T cell subset, CD4+ or CD8+ T cells, or bulk PBMC T cells (not recorded which). The CDR3 sequence is CSAPSDWDNQPQHF.